Included here is one TCR beta chain sequence, with context. Its antigen is undetermined. This record belongs to a study of CD8+ T cells in alopecia areata. Study information: Patients received oral tofacitinib, 5 to 10 mg twice daily, for moderate-to-severe alopecia areata. People stayed on tofacitinib for 6 to 18 months, then stopped the drug for 6 months.

Study-wide results and limits: Lesional scalp exceeded normal scalp in clonality, especially in alopecia totalis/universalis.

Extracted RNA was reverse transcribed, and the resulting cDNA served as sequencing template. Data came from immunoSEQ multiplex PCR; TCRdb stores just in-frame clones and leaves some out. The repertoire holds more than 200,000 clones, with 67% as singletons. Those with alopecia areata gave lesional scalp punch biopsies and peripheral blood. The ends were cut back, 7 bases at V and 2 bases at J, with 11 bases in the middle. Looked up from germline, CDR1 is SGDLS and CDR2 is YYNGEE. The CDR3 sequence is 13 residues long. This TCR was recovered from a human donor with alopecia areata. The sample here was CD4+ T cells sorted from blood, taken at week 0. This chain links TRBV9 with TRBJ2-3; D unclear. The CDR3, as DNA: TGTGCCAGCCGACCCGGGTTCACAGATACGCAGTATTTT. Encoded protein: CASRPGFTDTQYF.